The 9 T cell receptor beta chains below come from one sample, sequenced in a study of cytomegalovirus exposure and HLA in healthy donors. The PCR contained 60 Vbeta and 13 Jbeta primers. Method: immunoSEQ multiplex PCR; TCRdb's copy keeps in-frame clones and lacks some. The sample records 150,000 to 200,000 clones, 60% to 80% being singletons. Source material: PBMCs. The receptor set was obtained from a man between 45 and 60 years old in good health and CMV-seropositive.

This clone has more than one count but fewer than ten. This chain links TRBV7-9 with TRBJ1-1; D is ambiguous. Trimming stripped 4 bases from V and 1 base from J, with 7 bases between. This CDR3 has 13 amino acids. CDR1 is SEHNR and CDR2 is FQNEAQ in the germline V gene (reference sequence). CDR3 coding DNA: TGTGCCAGCAGCTCCCGACAGAACACTGAAGCTTTCTTT. Translated: CASSSRQNTEAFF.

This chain uses TRBV9 with TRBJ1-2; D unresolved. Germline CDR1 is SGDLS and CDR2 is YYNGEE. This CDR3 region has 14 residues. V gave up 3 bases and J gave up 1 base, with 10 bases separating them. The CDR3: CASSAKTDNYGYTF. CDR3 nucleotide sequence: TGTGCCAGCAGCGCAAAGACTGATAACTATGGCTACACCTTC.

This sequence joins TRBV21-1 and TRBJ1-2; TRBD1, the table's D call, lacks a check against the DNA. TRBV21-1 is a pseudogene segment. The CDR3 has 15 residues. The CDR3 sequence is CASTGKGGQVKGYTF. The CDR3 DNA follows: TGTGCCAGCACCGGAAAAGGAGGACAGGTTAAGGGCTACACCTTC.

The J gene is TRBJ1-5, the V gene TRBV2; 8 bases line up with TRBD1. The CDR3 has 15 residues. Germline CDR1 SNHLY, CDR2 FYNNEI. J was trimmed by 7 bases and V by 5 bases; bases with no gene match: 10. Here the CDR3 reads CASSPDRGGEQPQHF. As DNA, the CDR3 is TGTGCCAGCAGTCCTGACAGGGGAGGGGAACAGCCCCAGCATTTT. Filled out from reference TRBV2 and TRBJ1-5, the complete variable domain reads EPEVTQTPSHQVTQMGQEVILRCVPISNHLYFYWYRQILGQKVEFLVSFYNNEISEKSEIFDDQFSVERPDGSNFTLKIRSTKLEDSAMYFCASSPDRGGEQPQHFGDGTRLSIL.

V gene TRBV28 combines with J gene TRBJ1-4, with D possibly being TRBD1 (5 bases). The CDR3 sequence is 14 residues long. From germline, CDR1 is MDHEN and CDR2 SYDVKM. Trimming pared 8 bases from V and 5 bases from J, leaving 15 bases between. Here the CDR3 reads CASALRGGNEKLFF. CDR3 in DNA: TGTGCCAGCGCCCTACGGGGGGGGAATGAAAAACTGTTTTTT.

The chain combines TRBV10-2 with TRBJ1-5, with D uncertain. The CDR3 spans 13 residues. Trimming cost V 8 bases and J 0 bases, with 8 bases left between them. Germline loops: CDR1 WSHSY, CDR2 SAAADI. The DNA of the CDR3 is TGCGCCAGCCGTGGAGTTAGCAATCAGCCCCAGCATTTT. Protein sequence: CASRGVSNQPQHF.

V usage is TRBV5-1 and J usage is TRBJ2-2; D is ambiguous. Per germline, CDR1 SGHRS and CDR2 YFSETQ. V was shortened by 2 bases and J by 5 bases, with 4 bases between the two germline ends. CDR3 length: 12 residues. For the CDR3, the DNA is TGCGCCAGCAGCTTTAATACCGGGGAGCTGTTTTTT. Its translation: CASSFNTGELFF.

This rearrangement joins TRBV5-6 to TRBJ1-2; the match to TRBD1 covers 9 bases. This CDR3 has 15 amino acids. The V gene's germline CDR1 is SGHDT and CDR2 YYEEEE. J gave up 2 bases and V 4 bases, and 6 bases lay outside the gene matches. CDR3 sequence reads: CASSLRQGGNYGYTF. The CDR3 DNA follows: TGTGCCAGCAGCCTAAGACAGGGGGGGAACTATGGCTACACCTTC.

The chain combines TRBV7-6 with TRBJ2-5, with 10 bases aligning to TRBD2. The CDR3 is 16 residues long. Losses at the gene ends were 4 bases for V and 3 bases for J; bases not matched to a gene: 8. Germline V gene sequence: CDR1 SGHVS, CDR2 FNYEAQ. In nucleotides, the CDR3 is TGTGCCAGCAGCTCGATAGCGGGGGGCCGGAAAGAGACCCAGTACTTC. This sequence encodes CASSSIAGGRKETQYF.